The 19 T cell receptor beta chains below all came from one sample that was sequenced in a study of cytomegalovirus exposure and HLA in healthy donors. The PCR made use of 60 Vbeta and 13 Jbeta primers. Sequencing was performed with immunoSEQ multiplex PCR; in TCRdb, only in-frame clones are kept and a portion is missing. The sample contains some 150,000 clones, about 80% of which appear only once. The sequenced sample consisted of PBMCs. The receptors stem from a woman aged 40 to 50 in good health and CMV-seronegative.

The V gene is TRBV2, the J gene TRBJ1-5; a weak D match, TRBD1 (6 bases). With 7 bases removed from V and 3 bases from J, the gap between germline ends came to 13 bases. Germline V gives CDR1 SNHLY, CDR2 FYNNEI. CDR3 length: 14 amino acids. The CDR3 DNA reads TGTGCCAGCAATAGTGGGACACCCAATCAGCCCCAGCATTTT. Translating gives CASNSGTPNQPQHF.

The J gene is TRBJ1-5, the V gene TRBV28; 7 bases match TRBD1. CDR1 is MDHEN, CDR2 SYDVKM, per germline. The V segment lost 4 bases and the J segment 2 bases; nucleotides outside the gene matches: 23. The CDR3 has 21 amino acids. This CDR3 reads CASSSPWIGQVKIIGNQPQHF. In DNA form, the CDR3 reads TGTGCCAGCAGTTCCCCCTGGATCGGACAGGTTAAAATAATTGGCAATCAGCCCCAGCATTTT.

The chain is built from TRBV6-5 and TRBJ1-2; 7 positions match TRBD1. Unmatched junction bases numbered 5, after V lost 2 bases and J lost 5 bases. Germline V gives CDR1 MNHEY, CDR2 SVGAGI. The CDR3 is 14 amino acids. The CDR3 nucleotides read TGTGCCAGCAGTTACATGGTGACAGGGTATGGCTACACCTTC. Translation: CASSYMVTGYGYTF.

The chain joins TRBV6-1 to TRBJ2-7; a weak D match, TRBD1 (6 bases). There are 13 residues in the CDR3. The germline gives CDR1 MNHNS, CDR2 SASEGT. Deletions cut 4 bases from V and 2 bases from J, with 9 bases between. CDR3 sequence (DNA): TGTGCCAGCAGTGCGCAGGGGACCTACGAGCAGTACTTC. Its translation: CASSAQGTYEQYF.

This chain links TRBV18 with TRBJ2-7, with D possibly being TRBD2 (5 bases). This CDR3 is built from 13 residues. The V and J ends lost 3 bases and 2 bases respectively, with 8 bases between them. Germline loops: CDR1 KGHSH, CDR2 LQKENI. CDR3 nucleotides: TGTGCCAGCTCACCGGAGGCAGCCTACGAGCAGTACTTC. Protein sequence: CASSPEAAYEQYF.

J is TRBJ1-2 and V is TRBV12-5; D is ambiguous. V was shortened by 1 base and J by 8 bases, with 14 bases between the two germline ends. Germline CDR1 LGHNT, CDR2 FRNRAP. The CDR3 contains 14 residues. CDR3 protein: CASGLELSRGGYTF. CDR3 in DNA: TGTGCTAGTGGTTTGGAGCTTTCTAGAGGGGGCTACACCTTC.

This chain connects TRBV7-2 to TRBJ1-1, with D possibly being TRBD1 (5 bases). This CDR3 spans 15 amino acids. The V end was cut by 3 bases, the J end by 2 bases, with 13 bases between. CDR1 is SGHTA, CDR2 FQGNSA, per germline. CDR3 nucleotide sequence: TGTGCCAGCAGCTTTGCGGGACCGAGAAACACTGAAGCTTTCTTT. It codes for CASSFAGPRNTEAFF.

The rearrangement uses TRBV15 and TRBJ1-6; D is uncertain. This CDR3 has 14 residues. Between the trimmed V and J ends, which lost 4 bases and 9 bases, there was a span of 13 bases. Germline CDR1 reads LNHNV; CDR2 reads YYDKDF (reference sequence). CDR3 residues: CATSIGVTVSPLHF. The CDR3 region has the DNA TGTGCCACCAGCATCGGGGTTACTGTTTCACCCCTCCACTTT.

The chain's CDR3 is CASSFRGNYGYTF. CDR3 DNA: TGTGCCAGCAGCTTCCGCGGCAACTATGGCTACACCTTC. This rearrangement joins TRBV7-2 to TRBJ1-2; D remains unclear. Trimming took 3 bases from V and 2 from J, leaving 7 bases between them. Germline CDR1 reads SGHTA; CDR2 reads FQGNSA. The CDR3 contains 13 residues.

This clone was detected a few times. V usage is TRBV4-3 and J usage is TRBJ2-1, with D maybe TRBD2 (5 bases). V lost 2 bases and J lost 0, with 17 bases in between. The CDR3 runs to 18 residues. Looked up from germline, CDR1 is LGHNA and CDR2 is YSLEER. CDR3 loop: CASSQNRLALSSYNEQFF. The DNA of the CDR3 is TGCGCCAGCAGCCAAAATCGGTTAGCGCTAAGCTCCTACAATGAGCAGTTCTTC.

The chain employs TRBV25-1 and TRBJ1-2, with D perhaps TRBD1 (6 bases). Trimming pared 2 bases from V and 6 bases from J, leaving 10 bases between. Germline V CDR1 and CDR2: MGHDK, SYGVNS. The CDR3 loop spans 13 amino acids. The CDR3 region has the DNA TGTGCCAGCAGTGAACAACAGGGCCATGGCTACACCTTC. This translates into CASSEQQGHGYTF.

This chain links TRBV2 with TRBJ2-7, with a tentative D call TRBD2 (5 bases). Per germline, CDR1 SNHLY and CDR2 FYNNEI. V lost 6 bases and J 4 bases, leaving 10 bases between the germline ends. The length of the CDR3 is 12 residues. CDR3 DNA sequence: TGTGCCAGCAGGGACTTCCTATACGAGCAGTACTTC. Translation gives CASRDFLYEQYF. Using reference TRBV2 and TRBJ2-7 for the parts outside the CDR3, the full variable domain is EPEVTQTPSHQVTQMGQEVILRCVPISNHLYFYWYRQILGQKVEFLVSFYNNEISEKSEIFDDQFSVERPDGSNFTLKIRSTKLEDSAMYFCASRDFLYEQYFGPGTRLTVT.

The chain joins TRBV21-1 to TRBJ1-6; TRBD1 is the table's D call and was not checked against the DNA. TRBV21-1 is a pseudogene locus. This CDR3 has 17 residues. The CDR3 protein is CASRRQGLSSYNSPLHF. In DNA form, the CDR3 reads TGTGCCAGCAGAAGACAGGGGTTAAGCTCCTATAATTCACCCCTCCACTTT.

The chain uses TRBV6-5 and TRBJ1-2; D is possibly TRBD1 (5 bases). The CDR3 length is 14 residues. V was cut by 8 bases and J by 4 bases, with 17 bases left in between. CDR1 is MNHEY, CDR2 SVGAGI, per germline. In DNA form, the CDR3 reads TGTGCCAGCGTCTCGGGGGGACCCTCCTATGGCTACACCTTC. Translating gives CASVSGGPSYGYTF.

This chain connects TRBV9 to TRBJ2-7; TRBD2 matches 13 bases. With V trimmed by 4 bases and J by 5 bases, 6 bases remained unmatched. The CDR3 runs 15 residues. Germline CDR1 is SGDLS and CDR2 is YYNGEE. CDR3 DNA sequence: TGTGCCAGCAGCACGTCCGGGACTAGCGGGAACGAGCAGTACTTC. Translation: CASSTSGTSGNEQYF.

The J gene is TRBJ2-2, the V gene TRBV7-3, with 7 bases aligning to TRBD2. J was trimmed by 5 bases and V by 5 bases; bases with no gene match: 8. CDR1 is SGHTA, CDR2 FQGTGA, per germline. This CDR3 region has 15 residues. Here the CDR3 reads CASSPTGGPTGELFF. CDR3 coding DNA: TGTGCCAGCAGCCCCACGGGAGGCCCAACCGGGGAGCTGTTTTTT.

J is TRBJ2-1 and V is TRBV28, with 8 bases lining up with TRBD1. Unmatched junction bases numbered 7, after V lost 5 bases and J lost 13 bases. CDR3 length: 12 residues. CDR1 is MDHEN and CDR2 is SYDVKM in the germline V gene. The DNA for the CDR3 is TGTGCCAGCAGTACCTGGGACAGGACCCAGTTCTTC. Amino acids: CASSTWDRTQFF.

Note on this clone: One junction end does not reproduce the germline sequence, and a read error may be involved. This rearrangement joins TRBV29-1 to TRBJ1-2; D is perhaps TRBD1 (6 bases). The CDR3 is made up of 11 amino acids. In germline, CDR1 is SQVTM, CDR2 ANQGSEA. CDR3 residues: CSVSPTGILFF. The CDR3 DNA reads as TGCAGCGTCTCCCCAACAGGGATCCTGTTCTTC.

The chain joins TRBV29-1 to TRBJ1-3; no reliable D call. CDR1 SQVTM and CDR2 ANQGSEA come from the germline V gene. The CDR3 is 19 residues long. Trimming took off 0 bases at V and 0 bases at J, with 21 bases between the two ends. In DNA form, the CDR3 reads TGCAGCGTTGAAGATCGTGGCAGCCACAGCTTTCTCTCTGGAAACACCATATATTTT. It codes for CSVEDRGSHSFLSGNTIYF.